This T cell receptor beta chain was sequenced during a study of T cells in Graves' hyperthyroidism and ophthalmopathy (dated by TCRdb to the late 2010s). For context, the study as a whole: Peripheral blood was sampled at the time of initial diagnosis, prior to any treatment. To identify distinguishing TCR V-J signatures, a discovery cohort of 95 to 100 patients was used, comprising 40 to 45 with Graves' ophthalmopathy and some 57 with stable Graves' hyperthyroidism. An independent validation cohort of around 19 hyperthyroidism patients and approximately 16 patients who later progressed to ophthalmopathy tested prospective prediction of ophthalmopathy. The approximately 97 discovery patients were randomly divided into training and test sets at a 7:3 ratio. The study also compared thyroid tissue and blood T-cell repertoires from about six Graves' hyperthyroidism patients. Following sampling, methimazole starting at 30 mg daily was given to hyperthyroidism patients, and high-dose intravenous methylprednisolone was given to ophthalmopathy patients. The paper reports TCR Vbeta CDR3 sequencing of approximately 140 peripheral blood samples: 43 ophthalmopathy, fewer than 80 hyperthyroidism and approximately 17 progressor patients. The research as a whole found: Most expanded thyroid clonotypes (frequency above 0.001) were also detected in blood, suggesting blood repertoires may reflect thyroid immune responses. A 13 V-J signature model separated ophthalmopathy from stable hyperthyroidism, with 87.88% sensitivity and roughly 81% specificity in cross-validation and 80%/75% in testing. No statistical method was used to set the sample size in advance, and investigators knew the group allocation. In validation, the model predicted progression to ophthalmopathy with about 71% sensitivity and about 73% specificity, a median of roughly seven months before onset.

A patient counted as having stable Graves' hyperthyroidism if no progression to ophthalmopathy occurred over 18 months of follow-up. Hyperthyroidism patients were aged 18 to 65 years and newly diagnosed, with disease duration of less than 2 months. Exclusion was applied to patients with uncontrolled infections, other autoimmune diseases, pregnancy or lactation. Clinical symptoms, serum thyroxine and TRAb, thyroid ultrasound, and orbital computed tomography formed the basis for the diagnoses. Ficoll-Paque density gradient centrifugation was used to isolate PBMCs from around 10 ml of fresh peripheral blood. Total RNA was extracted using Trizol reagent, and RNA quality was assessed on an Agilent 2100 Bioanalyzer. The CDR3 goes from the cysteine to the phenylalanine over 16 residues. Only the CDR3 portion is preserved as DNA: 48 bases, with reading frame beginning at the first base. CDR1 LNHDA and CDR2 SQIVND were looked up in the germline V gene (reference sequence). The V end gives up 7 bases and the J end 2 bases, leaving 8 bases in the junction not matched to a gene.

This clonotype showed up just a few times. Its cognate antigen has yet to be identified. The record has no base qualities; no much larger clone is one base away. The TCR beta CDR3 regions were amplified from RNA transcripts. The TCR CDR3 was subjected to a first round of RT-PCR using the HTBI primer set and the Qiagen OneStep RT-PCR kit. The libraries were constructed in a second round of multiplex PCR and then size-selected and purified. The libraries were sequenced on an Illumina HiSeq2000 using paired-end 100 bp reads. Per the source publication's procedure: SOAPnuke was used to process the raw data, with reads discarded if the reads contained adapters or uncalled bases, had a mean Phred below 15, or lacked an exact constant-primer or identifier match. COPE v1.2.5 was used to merge high-quality paired reads, and clonotypes were defined as unique nucleotide sequences. MiTCR v1.1 was used to align the clonotypes against IMGT TRBV, TRBD and TRBJ reference segments. The analysis included only V-J combinations with a frequency above 0.0001, which together covered roughly 99% of the repertoires. A TCS score was defined as the ratio between F50 (clonal expansion) and ExV (chaos), using BLOSUM62-based TCRdist between CDR3 peptides within each V-J. Welch's t-statistics and random forest reduced fewer than 550 V-J features to fewer than 15, which were used in a naive Bayes classifier (R e1071). TCRdb reprocessing: public reads trimmed at Q25 with fastp, clones called with MiXCR, in-frame beta chains kept. Every entry covers one CDR3 protein and lists the most common genes and DNA from its rows. Here the V and J calls rest on TCRdb's processing, not on the authors' analysis. In all, the sample holds around 420,000 distinct CDR3 sequences, and around a sixth of those were seen once. The top ten constitute about 7.7% of the sample.

The chain joins TRBV19 to TRBJ2-1; 10 nucleotides in the junction match TRBD1. The sequenced sample was blood. The TCR comes from a young woman with Graves' hyperthyroidism. The nucleotide sequence is given as TGTGCCAGTACCAACCGGGACAGGGGCCCCTACAATGAGCAGTTCTTC. This gives the protein CASTNRDRGPYNEQFF.